One T cell receptor (beta chain) is described in this entry. Germline V lookup: CDR1 KGHSH, CDR2 LQKENI. Trimming took 3 bases from V and 1 from J; bases not matched to a gene: 2. This CDR3 spans 15 amino acids. The sample comes from a study of blood T cell repertoires in COVID-19. At the level of the study: The United States, Italy and Spain supplied acute and convalescent COVID-19 samples.

In the authors' workflow: Amplification of reference gene primers provided the estimated nucleated cell counts. Here immunoSEQ multiplex PCR was the method, and the copy in TCRdb shows in-frame clones only, minus some. The D gene and trimming were derived from the DNA, and the V and J assignments and clone size from that table. The profile shows about 52,000 clones, around 88% of them singletons. The sample consisted of peripheral blood. The sequence derives from a woman over 75 with acute or convalescent COVID-19. This sequence joins TRBV18 and TRBJ2-2; 7 bases map to TRBD1. The CDR3, as DNA: TGTGCCAGCTCACCGCGGACAGGGAACACCGGGGAGCTGTTTTTT. Translated: CASSPRTGNTGELFF. The variable domain in full, with the rest retrieved from reference TRBV18 and TRBJ2-2, is NAGVMQNPRHLVRRRGQEARLRCSPMKGHSHVYWYRQLPEEGLKFMVYLQKENIIDESGMPKERFSAEFPKEGPSILRIQQVVRGDSAAYFCASSPRTGNTGELFFGEGSRLTVL.